This TCR beta chain was recorded in a study of cytomegalovirus exposure and HLA in healthy donors. Broader study findings: Altogether, some 160 TCR beta chains were recorded as cytomegalovirus-associated.

Germline values: CDR1 LNHNV, CDR2 YYDKDF (reference sequence). With V trimmed by 4 bases and J by 5 bases, 8 bases remained unmatched. CDR3 length equals 15 residues. The PCR ran on 60 Vbeta and 13 Jbeta primers. Sequenced by immunoSEQ multiplex PCR; TCRdb stores in-frame clones only, minus some. The sample consists of approximately 61,000 clones, more than 60% of them appearing once. Concerning this clone itself: What it binds is not known.

The TCR comes from a man aged 45-65 years in good health and CMV-seropositive. This rearrangement joins TRBV15 to TRBJ1-5; 7 bases fit TRBD1. The material sequenced was PBMCs. CDR3 sequence: CATSIDGRGDQPQHF. The CDR3 nucleotides are TGTGCCACCAGCATAGATGGCAGGGGGGATCAGCCCCAGCATTTT.